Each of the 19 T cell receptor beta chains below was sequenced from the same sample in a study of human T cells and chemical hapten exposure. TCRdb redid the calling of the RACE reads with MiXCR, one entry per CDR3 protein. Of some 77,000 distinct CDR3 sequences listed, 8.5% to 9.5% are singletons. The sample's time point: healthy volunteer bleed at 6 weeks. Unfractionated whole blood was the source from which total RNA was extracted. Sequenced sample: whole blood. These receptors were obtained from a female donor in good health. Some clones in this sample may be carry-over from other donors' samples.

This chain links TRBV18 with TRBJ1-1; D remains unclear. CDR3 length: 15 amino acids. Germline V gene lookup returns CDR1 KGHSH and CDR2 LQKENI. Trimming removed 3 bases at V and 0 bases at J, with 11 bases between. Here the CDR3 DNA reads TGTGCCAGCTCACCCTCTACACAGATGAACACTGAAGCTTTCTTT. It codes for CASSPSTQMNTEAFF.

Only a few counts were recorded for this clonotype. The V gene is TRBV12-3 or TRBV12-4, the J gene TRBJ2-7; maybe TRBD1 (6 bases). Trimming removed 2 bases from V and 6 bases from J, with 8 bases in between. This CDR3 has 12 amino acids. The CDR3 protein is CASSLSGVEQYF. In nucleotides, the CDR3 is TGTGCCAGCAGTTTATCAGGGGTCGAGCAGTACTTC.

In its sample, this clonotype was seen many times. The CDR3 DNA sequence: TGTGCCATCAGAGGGTGGGACACCTCCTACGAGCAGTACTTC. It specifies CAIRGWDTSYEQYF. V gene TRBV10-3 combines with J gene TRBJ2-7; D is possibly TRBD1 (6 bases). The germline V gene encodes CDR1 ENHRY and CDR2 SYGVKD. The CDR3 length is 14 residues. Trimming took 6 bases from V and 0 from J, leaving 12 bases between them.

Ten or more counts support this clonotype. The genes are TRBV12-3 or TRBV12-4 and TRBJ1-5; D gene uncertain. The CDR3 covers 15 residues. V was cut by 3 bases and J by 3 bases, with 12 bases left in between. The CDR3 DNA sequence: TGTGCCAGCAGTTTGACCGGGATCCCCAATCAGCCCCAGCATTTT. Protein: CASSLTGIPNQPQHF.

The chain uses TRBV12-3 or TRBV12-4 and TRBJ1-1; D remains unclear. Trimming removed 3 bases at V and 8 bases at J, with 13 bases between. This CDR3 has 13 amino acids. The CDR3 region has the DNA TGTGCCAGCAGTTTCTCACGGGGTGGGGAAGCTTTCTTT. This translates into CASSFSRGGEAFF.

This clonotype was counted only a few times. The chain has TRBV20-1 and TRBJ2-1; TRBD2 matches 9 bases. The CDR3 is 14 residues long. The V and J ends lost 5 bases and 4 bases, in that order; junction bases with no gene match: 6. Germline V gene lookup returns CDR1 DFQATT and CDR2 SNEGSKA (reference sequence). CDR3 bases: TGCAGTGCTCAGAAGCGGGGGGCGTACAATGAGCAGTTCTTC. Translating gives CSAQKRGAYNEQFF.

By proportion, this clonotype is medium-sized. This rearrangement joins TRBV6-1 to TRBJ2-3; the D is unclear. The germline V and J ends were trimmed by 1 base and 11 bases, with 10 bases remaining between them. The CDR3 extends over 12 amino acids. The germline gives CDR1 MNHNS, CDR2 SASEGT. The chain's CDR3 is CASSEELLEQYF. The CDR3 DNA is TGTGCCAGCAGTGAAGAACTCCTCGAGCAGTATTTT.

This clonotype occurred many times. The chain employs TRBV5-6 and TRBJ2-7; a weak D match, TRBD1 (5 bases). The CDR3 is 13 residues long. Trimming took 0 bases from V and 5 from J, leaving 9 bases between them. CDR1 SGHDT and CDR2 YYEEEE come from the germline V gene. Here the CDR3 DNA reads TGTGCCAGCAGCTTGGCAGGGCCTGACGAGCAGTACTTC. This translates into CASSLAGPDEQYF.

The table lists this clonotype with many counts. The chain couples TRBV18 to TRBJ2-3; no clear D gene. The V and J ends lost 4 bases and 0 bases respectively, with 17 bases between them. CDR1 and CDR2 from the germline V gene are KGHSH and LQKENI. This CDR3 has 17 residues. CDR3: CASSRWEQTLSTDTQYF. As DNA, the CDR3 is TGTGCCAGCTCACGTTGGGAACAGACCCTTAGCACAGATACGCAGTATTTT.

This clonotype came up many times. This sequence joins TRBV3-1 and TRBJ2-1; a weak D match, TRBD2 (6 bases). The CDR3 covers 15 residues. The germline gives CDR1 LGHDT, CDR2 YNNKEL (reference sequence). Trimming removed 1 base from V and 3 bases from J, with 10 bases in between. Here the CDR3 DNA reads TGTGCCAGCAGCCAAGTTCTGGGGGGCTACAATGAGCAGTTCTTC. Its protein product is CASSQVLGGYNEQFF.

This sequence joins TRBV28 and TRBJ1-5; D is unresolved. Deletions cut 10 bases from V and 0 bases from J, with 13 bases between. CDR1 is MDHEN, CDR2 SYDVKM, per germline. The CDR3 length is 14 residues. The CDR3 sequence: CATPGPYSNQPQHF. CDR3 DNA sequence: TGTGCCACCCCGGGCCCCTATAGCAATCAGCCCCAGCATTTT.

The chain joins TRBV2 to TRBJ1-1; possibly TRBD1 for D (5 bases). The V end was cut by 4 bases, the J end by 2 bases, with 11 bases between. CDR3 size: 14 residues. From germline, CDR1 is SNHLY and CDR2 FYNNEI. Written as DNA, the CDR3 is TGTGCCAGCAGTGTCGGACACCTCAACACTGAAGCTTTCTTT. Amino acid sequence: CASSVGHLNTEAFF.

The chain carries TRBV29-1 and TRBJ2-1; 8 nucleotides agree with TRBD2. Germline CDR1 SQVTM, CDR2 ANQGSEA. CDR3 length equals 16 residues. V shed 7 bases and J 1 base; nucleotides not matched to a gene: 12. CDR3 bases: TGCAGCGCCCAACCGGCCCGGGGGGGGTCCTACAATGAGCAGTTCTTC. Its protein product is CSAQPARGGSYNEQFF.

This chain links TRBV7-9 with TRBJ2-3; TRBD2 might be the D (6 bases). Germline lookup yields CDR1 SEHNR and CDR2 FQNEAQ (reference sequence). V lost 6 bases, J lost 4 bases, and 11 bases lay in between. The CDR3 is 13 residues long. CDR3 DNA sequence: TGTGCCAGCAGATCCCGACTAGCAGATACGCAGTATTTT. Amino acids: CASRSRLADTQYF.

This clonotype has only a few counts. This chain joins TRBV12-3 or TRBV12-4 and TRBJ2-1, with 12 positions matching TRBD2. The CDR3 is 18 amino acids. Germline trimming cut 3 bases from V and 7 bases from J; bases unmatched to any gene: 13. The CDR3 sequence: CASSFLAGGPASRNEQFF. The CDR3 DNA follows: TGTGCCAGCAGTTTCCTAGCGGGGGGGCCTGCCTCGAGGAATGAGCAGTTCTTC.

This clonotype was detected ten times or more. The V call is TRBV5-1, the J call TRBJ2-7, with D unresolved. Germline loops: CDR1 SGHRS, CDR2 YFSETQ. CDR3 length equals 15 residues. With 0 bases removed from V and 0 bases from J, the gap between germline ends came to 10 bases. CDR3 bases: TGCGCCAGCAGCTTGGGTCTCGGCTCCTCCTACGAGCAGTACTTC. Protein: CASSLGLGSSYEQYF.

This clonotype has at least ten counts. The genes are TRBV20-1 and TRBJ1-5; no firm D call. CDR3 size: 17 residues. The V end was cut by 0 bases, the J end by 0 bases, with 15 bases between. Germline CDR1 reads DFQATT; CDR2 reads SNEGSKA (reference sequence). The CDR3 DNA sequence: TGCAGTGCTAGAGAGGTATTGTACACGGGTAGCAATCAGCCCCAGCATTTT. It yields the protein CSAREVLYTGSNQPQHF.

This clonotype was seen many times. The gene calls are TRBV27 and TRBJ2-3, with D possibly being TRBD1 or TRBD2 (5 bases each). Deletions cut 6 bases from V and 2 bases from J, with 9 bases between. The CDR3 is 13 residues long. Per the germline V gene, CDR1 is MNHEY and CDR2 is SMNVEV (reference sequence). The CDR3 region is CASSGTNTDTQYF. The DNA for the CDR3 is TGTGCCAGCAGCGGGACCAACACAGATACGCAGTATTTT.

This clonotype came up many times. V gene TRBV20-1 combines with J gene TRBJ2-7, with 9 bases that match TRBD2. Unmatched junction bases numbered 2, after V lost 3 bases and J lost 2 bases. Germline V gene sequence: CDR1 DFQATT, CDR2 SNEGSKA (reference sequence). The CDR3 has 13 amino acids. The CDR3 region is CSASSGGAYEQYF. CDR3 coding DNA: TGCAGTGCTAGTAGCGGGGGTGCCTACGAGCAGTACTTC.